Shown below are 27 T cell receptor beta chains from a single sample sequenced in a study of HIV-infected patients and healthy controls. About 500 ng RNA was reverse transcribed with alpha and beta constant-region primers. Alpha and beta chain libraries were made separately by chain-specific third strand synthesis with multiplexing indices. TCRdb re-analysed the 5' RACE reads in MiXCR, keeping a single row per CDR3 protein. Of 15,000 to 20,000 distinct CDR3 sequences listed, around 10% are singletons. No cell fractionation was done, so the repertoire covers all unsorted peripheral blood T cells. The sequencing input was blood. These receptors were collected from an adult in good health.

This CDR3 reads CASTQPGPTANYGYTF. Written as DNA, the CDR3 is TGTGCCAGCACCCAACCTGGGCCAACAGCGAACTATGGCTACACCTTC. V gene TRBV12-3 or TRBV12-4 combines with J gene TRBJ1-2; no firm D call. The germline V and J ends were trimmed by 7 bases and 2 bases, with 20 bases remaining between them. The CDR3 consists of 16 residues.

The V call is TRBV7-9, the J call TRBJ2-1, with 8 nucleotides matching TRBD1. Losses at the gene ends were 5 bases for V and 8 bases for J; bases not matched to a gene: 5. Per the germline V gene, CDR1 is SEHNR and CDR2 is FQNEAQ (reference sequence). The CDR3 has 13 amino acids. The CDR3 region is CASSRTGFDEQFF. The CDR3 DNA follows: TGTGCCAGCAGCAGGACAGGGTTTGATGAGCAGTTCTTC.

The CDR3 loop is CASSPQAGGLETQYF. DNA for the CDR3: TGTGCCAGCAGTCCTCAAGCGGGAGGACTGGAGACCCAGTACTTC. The rearrangement links TRBV12-3 or TRBV12-4 to TRBJ2-5; 9 bases are a match to TRBD2. The CDR3 totals 15 residues. The V and J ends lost 5 bases and 5 bases, in that order; junction bases with no gene match: 9.

This clonotype came up a few times. This chain connects TRBV19 to TRBJ2-5, with a tentative D call TRBD1 (6 bases). The CDR3 contains 15 residues. V dropped 6 bases and J dropped 2 bases, with 16 bases sitting between them. Germline assignment: CDR1 LNHDA and CDR2 SQIVND (reference sequence). CDR3 in amino acids: CASRNRVDRQETQYF. Written as DNA, the CDR3 is TGTGCCAGTAGAAACAGGGTCGACAGGCAAGAGACCCAGTACTTC.

There are many counts of this clonotype. The chain joins TRBV6-2 or TRBV6-3 to TRBJ2-2; D unclear. Germline CDR1 reads MNHEY; CDR2 reads SVGEGT. This CDR3 has 14 amino acids. The germline V and J ends were trimmed by 2 bases and 3 bases, with 7 bases remaining between them. Here the CDR3 reads CASSYGQYTGELFF. CDR3 nucleotides: TGTGCCAGCAGTTACGGCCAGTACACCGGGGAGCTGTTTTTT.

This clonotype is termed medium-sized. The chain links TRBV6-2 or TRBV6-3 to TRBJ1-2; D uncertain. The V and J ends lost 4 bases and 5 bases respectively, with 11 bases between them. Germline CDR1 and CDR2: MNHEY and SVGEGT. CDR3 length: 13 amino acids. CDR3 loop: CASSFEGDYGYTF. The CDR3 DNA is TGTGCCAGCAGTTTTGAGGGAGATTATGGCTACACCTTC.

This clonotype was observed many times. This chain connects TRBV10-2 to TRBJ1-2, with D perhaps TRBD1 (5 bases). Between the trimmed V and J ends, which lost 0 bases and 5 bases, there was a span of 13 bases. The CDR3 is 15 residues long. Looked up from germline, CDR1 is WSHSY and CDR2 is SAAADI. In nucleotides, the CDR3 is TGCGCCAGCAGTGAGTCCCAGACAGCTGCGTATGGCTACACCTTC. Encoded protein: CASSESQTAAYGYTF.

Ten or more counts support this clonotype. The CDR3 loop is CASSPGYGLSNTGELFF. CDR3 nucleotides: TGTGCCAGCAGCCCGGGGTACGGGCTATCGAACACCGGGGAGCTGTTTTTT. The genes are TRBV3-1 and TRBJ2-2; D may be TRBD2 (5 bases). V was trimmed by 4 bases and J by 0 bases, leaving 15 bases between them. Germline V gene sequence: CDR1 LGHDT, CDR2 YNNKEL (reference sequence). The CDR3 is 17 amino acids.

The sample holds many counts of this clonotype. V usage is TRBV7-9 and J usage is TRBJ1-5; D unclear. The CDR3 extends over 14 amino acids. V was clipped by 3 bases and J by 2 bases, with 8 bases between them. Germline CDR1 and CDR2: SEHNR and FQNEAQ (reference sequence). This CDR3 reads CASSFSQGNQPQHF. The CDR3 coding sequence is TGTGCCAGCAGCTTTAGCCAGGGCAATCAGCCCCAGCATTTT.

Ten or more counts support this clonotype. V and J are TRBV3-1 and TRBJ1-2; no clear D. Germline CDR1 LGHDT, CDR2 YNNKEL (reference sequence). The CDR3 contains 13 residues. V was pared by 3 bases and J by 6 bases, with 11 bases between. The CDR3 DNA follows: TGTGCCAGCAGCCAGACACCCCCCAATGGCTACACCTTC. It translates to CASSQTPPNGYTF.

This clonotype was counted at least ten times. The chain recombines TRBV10-3 with TRBJ1-2; TRBD1 matches at 7 bases. CDR3 length: 13 residues. Germline values: CDR1 ENHRY, CDR2 SYGVKD. V lost 6 bases, J lost 4 bases, and 5 bases stayed unmatched. The CDR3 here is CAIRGTAVYGYTF. The CDR3 DNA reads TGTGCCATCAGGGGGACAGCCGTCTATGGCTACACCTTC.

Many counts were recorded for this clonotype. The gene calls are TRBV20-1 and TRBJ2-3; 9 positions match TRBD2. Looked up from germline, CDR1 is DFQATT and CDR2 is SNEGSKA (reference sequence). This CDR3 contains 14 residues. V trimming: 2 bases; J trimming: 5 bases; junction bases outside the gene matches: 5. The CDR3 DNA follows: TGCAGTGCTAGAAAGGGACTAGCTGGAGATACGCAGTATTTT. It translates to CSARKGLAGDTQYF.

This clonotype has a count of ten or more. The chain recombines TRBV5-4 with TRBJ1-2; 8 positions agree with TRBD1. Looked up from germline, CDR1 is SGHNT and CDR2 is YYREEE (reference sequence). The CDR3 spans 17 residues. V shed 4 bases and J 0 bases; nucleotides not matched to a gene: 11. Written as DNA, the CDR3 is TGTGCCAGCAGCCCTGGGGTCCAGGGGGCGCCTAACTATGGCTACACCTTC. It encodes CASSPGVQGAPNYGYTF.

In this sample, this clonotype turned up many times. V and J are TRBV28 and TRBJ1-5; D is ambiguous. Trimming left V 5 bases short and J 6 bases short, with 17 bases between. The germline V gene has CDR1 MDHEN and CDR2 SYDVKM. The CDR3 has 15 amino acids. The chain's CDR3 is CASSPTHLSGQPQHF. The CDR3 nucleotides read TGTGCCAGCAGTCCTACTCATCTCAGCGGTCAGCCCCAGCATTTT.

This clonotype occurred many times. The J gene is TRBJ2-3, the V gene TRBV29-1; 9 bases map to TRBD2. Unmatched junction bases numbered 9, after V lost 7 bases and J lost 7 bases. The CDR3 extends over 13 amino acids. Germline V gene sequence: CDR1 SQVTM, CDR2 ANQGSEA. The CDR3 region is CSARGTSLNTQYF. In DNA form, the CDR3 reads TGCAGCGCCCGCGGGACTAGCCTAAATACGCAGTATTTT.

Sample share makes this clonotype medium-sized (0.01 to 0.1%). The chain links TRBV5-1 to TRBJ1-4, with D unresolved. V lost 3 bases and J 3 bases, leaving 15 bases between the germline ends. The CDR3 length is 16 residues. Germline assignment: CDR1 SGHRS and CDR2 YFSETQ. CDR3 protein: CASSSSITAPNEKLFF. The CDR3 DNA follows: TGCGCCAGCAGCTCATCCATTACTGCACCTAATGAAAAACTGTTTTTT.

This clonotype was counted at least ten times. The rearrangement uses TRBV11-1 and TRBJ2-3; D is ambiguous. The CDR3 is made up of 14 amino acids. Germline CDR1 and CDR2: SGHAT and FQDESV (reference sequence). Trimming left V 2 bases short and J 4 bases short, with 10 bases between. CDR3 region: CASSLRVSADTQYF. CDR3 DNA: TGTGCCAGCAGCTTACGGGTATCAGCAGATACGCAGTATTTT. The full variable domain, its missing parts supplied by reference TRBV11-1 and TRBJ2-3, is EAEVAQSPRYKITEKSQAVAFWCDPISGHATLYWYRQILGQGPELLVQFQDESVVDDSQLPKDRFSAERLKGVDSTLKIQPAELGDSAMYLCASSLRVSADTQYFGPGTRLTVL.

This clonotype was counted only a few times. The chain recombines TRBV2 with TRBJ1-1; D is unclear. Germline-derived CDR1 and CDR2 are SNHLY and FYNNEI. This CDR3 spans 14 amino acids. The ends were cut back, 7 bases at V and 4 bases at J, with 16 bases in the middle. CDR3 in DNA: TGTGCCAGCATGGTATTCCTAGGTATCACTGAAGCTTTCTTT. It encodes CASMVFLGITEAFF.

Ten or more counts support this clonotype. The chain joins TRBV3-1 to TRBJ1-1; the D gene is possibly TRBD1 (6 bases). Per germline, CDR1 LGHDT and CDR2 YNNKEL (reference sequence). Deletions cut 3 bases from V and 0 bases from J, with 14 bases between. The CDR3 sequence is 16 residues long. As DNA, the CDR3 is TGTGCCAGCAGCCACCTACAGGGATCTTTGAACACTGAAGCTTTCTTT. This sequence encodes CASSHLQGSLNTEAFF.

This clonotype showed up many times. The chain has TRBV29-1 and TRBJ2-1; D remains unclear. Looked up from germline, CDR1 is SQVTM and CDR2 is ANQGSEA. Trimming took off 4 bases at V and 2 bases at J, with 12 bases between the two ends. The CDR3 consists of 14 residues. CDR3 sequence: CSVADASAYNEQFF. CDR3 coding DNA: TGCAGCGTTGCGGACGCCTCCGCCTACAATGAGCAGTTCTTC.

This clonotype came up many times. The chain carries TRBV4-1 and TRBJ1-4; maybe TRBD1 (6 bases). V lost 1 base and J 5 bases, leaving 20 bases between the germline ends. CDR1 is MGHRA and CDR2 is YSYEKL in the germline V gene. The length of the CDR3 is 18 residues. CDR3 coding DNA: TGCGCCAGCAGCCAAGTCATTAAGGGGGGAGGTTTAAATGAAAAACTGTTTTTT. It encodes CASSQVIKGGGLNEKLFF.

The chain joins TRBV24-1 to TRBJ2-1; D unclear. Trimming cost V 4 bases and J 4 bases, with 7 bases left between them. Germline-derived CDR1 and CDR2 are KGHDR and SFDVKD. The CDR3 has 13 residues. The CDR3 DNA follows: TGTGCCACCAGTGACTCCAGGTACAATGAGCAGTTCTTC. It is translated as CATSDSRYNEQFF.

This clonotype was seen at least ten times. The chain combines TRBV21-1 with TRBJ1-5. TRBV21-1 corresponds to a pseudogene. This CDR3 has 16 amino acids. As DNA, the CDR3 is TGTGCCAGCAGCACCGTGGAGACCAAGGACAATCAGCCCCAGCATTTT. This encodes CASSTVETKDNQPQHF.

By frequency in the sample, this clonotype is medium-sized. The gene calls are TRBV18 and TRBJ2-7; D ambiguous. V was cut by 1 base and J by 1 base, with 11 bases left in between. The CDR3 contains 15 residues. Germline values: CDR1 KGHSH, CDR2 LQKENI. The chain's CDR3 is CASSPRGVRSYEQYF. In nucleotides, the CDR3 is TGTGCCAGCTCACCACGGGGTGTACGGTCCTACGAGCAGTACTTC.

V and J are TRBV28 and TRBJ2-1; TRBD2 agrees at 7 bases. CDR1 MDHEN and CDR2 SYDVKM come from the germline V gene. CDR3 length equals 15 residues. V dropped 3 bases and J dropped 7; count of bases not matched to a gene: 9. The DNA of the CDR3 is TGTGCCAGCAGTTTTGTGTCTAGCGGTGGTAATGAGCAGTTCTTC. Its translation: CASSFVSSGGNEQFF.

This clonotype was observed at least ten times. This chain connects TRBV5-1 to TRBJ2-3; D gene unclear. This CDR3 has 14 residues. The germline CDR1 and CDR2 sequences are SGHRS and YFSETQ. V was pared by 6 bases and J by 0 bases, with 11 bases between. CDR3 bases: TGCGCCAGCACGGATATCCCCAGCACAGATACGCAGTATTTT. Translating gives CASTDIPSTDTQYF. The entire variable domain, with the rest obtained from reference TRBV5-1 and TRBJ2-3, is as follows: KAGVTQTPRYLIKTRGQQVTLSCSPISGHRSVSWYQQTPGQGLQFLFEYFSETQRNKGNFPGRFSGRQFSNSRSEMNVSTLELGDSALYLCASTDIPSTDTQYFGPGTRLTVL.

This clonotype appeared many times. The rearrangement links TRBV6-5 to TRBJ2-3; 7 bases agree with TRBD2. The CDR3 is made up of 14 amino acids. The germline V gene has CDR1 MNHEY and CDR2 SVGAGI. Trimming took 6 bases from V and 6 from J; bases not matched to a gene: 9. The CDR3 region has the DNA TGTGCCAGCAGACGCCGGACTAGTCGGGATACGCAGTATTTT. Its protein product is CASRRRTSRDTQYF.